Below are 10 T cell receptor beta chains sequenced from a single sample in a study of technical replicates of blood from several donors (TCRdb year 2017). The method behind the library was the immunoSEQ multiplex PCR assay. Imported from immuneACCESS, the table was reduced by TCRdb to in-frame sequences with V and J called. These copies leave out some clones; in studies compared against another copy, an unresolved V gene accounts for under half, and the cause of the remainder is not known. For this sample there are nearly 80,000 clones; roughly 93% appear just once. The biggest ten clones account for 0.4% to 0.45% of the sample. What was sequenced was T cells isolated from PBMCs. These receptors were taken from a human donor in good health.

The rearrangement links TRBV27 to TRBJ2-1, with 12 nucleotides matching TRBD2. The germline CDR1 and CDR2 sequences are MNHEY and SMNVEV (reference sequence). The V and J ends lost 4 bases and 8 bases, in that order; junction bases with no gene match: 3. The CDR3 has 14 amino acids. CDR3 coding DNA: TGTGCCAGCAGTTCATGGACTAGCGGGGATGAGCAGTTCTTC. Its protein product is CASSSWTSGDEQFF.

This chain joins TRBV9 and TRBJ2-1; 12 bases are a match to TRBD1. CDR1 SGDLS and CDR2 YYNGEE come from the germline V gene. The CDR3 is made up of 17 amino acids. The J segment lost 7 bases and the V segment lost 3 bases, leaving 11 bases of the junction unmatched. The CDR3 region has the DNA TGTGCCAGCAGCGCTGGTACCGGGACAGGGGGCTTTAATGAGCAGTTCTTC. It translates to CASSAGTGTGGFNEQFF.

The chain joins TRBV27 to TRBJ2-1; 7 nucleotides match TRBD1. Germline CDR1 is MNHEY and CDR2 is SMNVEV (reference sequence). The CDR3 covers 15 residues. J was trimmed by 0 bases and V by 3 bases; bases with no gene match: 2. CDR3 sequence: CASSFSGGSYNEQFF. In nucleotides, the CDR3 is TGTGCCAGCAGTTTTTCAGGGGGCTCCTACAATGAGCAGTTCTTC.

In nucleotides, the CDR3 is TGTGCCAGCAGCACTGACAGTAGCAATCAGCCCCAGCATTTT. Translating gives CASSTDSSNQPQHF. This rearrangement joins TRBV11-2 to TRBJ1-5, with D possibly being TRBD1 (5 bases). This CDR3 is built from 14 residues. Germline values: CDR1 SGHAT, CDR2 FQNNGV. V lost 5 bases and J 0 bases, leaving 8 bases between the germline ends.

The chain couples TRBV4-3 to TRBJ2-7; 10 nucleotides agree with TRBD1. The germline gives CDR1 LGHNA, CDR2 YSLEER. With V trimmed by 1 base and J by 5 bases, 8 bases remained unmatched. The CDR3 is 16 amino acids. Here the CDR3 reads CASSQGLATGGDEQYF. CDR3 nucleotides: TGCGCCAGCAGCCAAGGCCTTGCGACAGGGGGCGACGAGCAGTACTTC.

The chain has TRBV6-5 and TRBJ1-2; TRBD1 aligns across 9 bases. The V gene's germline CDR1 is MNHEY and CDR2 SVGAGI. V was pared by 5 bases and J by 8 bases, with 3 bases of the junction left unmatched. The length of the CDR3 is 12 residues. CDR3 in amino acids: CASSRDREGYTF. The DNA of the CDR3 is TGTGCCAGCAGTCGGGACAGGGAGGGCTACACCTTC.

The chain joins TRBV5-4 to TRBJ2-7; 9 bases are a match to TRBD1. After removal of 4 bases from V and 6 bases from J, the junction contained 5 bases not matched to a gene. This CDR3 region has 13 residues. Germline V gene data show CDR1 as SGHNT and CDR2 as YYREEE (reference sequence). CDR3 sequence: CASSLGQGREQYF. For the CDR3, the DNA is TGTGCCAGCAGCCTGGGACAGGGACGCGAGCAGTACTTC. Variable domain in full (rest from reference TRBV5-4 and TRBJ2-7): ETGVTQSPTHLIKTRGQQVTLRCSSQSGHNTVSWYQQALGQGPQFIFQYYREEENGRGNFPPRFSGLQFPNYSSELNVNALELDDSALYLCASSLGQGREQYFGPGTRLTVT.

This clone was picked up a small number of times. The chain links TRBV27 to TRBJ1-5, with D perhaps matching TRBD1 (6 bases). Trimming shortened V by 6 bases and J by 6 bases, and 12 bases separated the two germline ends. CDR3 length equals 13 residues. Germline CDR1 and CDR2: MNHEY and SMNVEV (reference sequence). The CDR3 coding sequence is TGTGCCAGCAGCCCGACAGGCGGTCAGCCCCAGCATTTT. Protein product: CASSPTGGQPQHF.

J is TRBJ1-3 and V is TRBV15, with D perhaps TRBD1 (6 bases). This CDR3 region has 16 residues. Germline CDR1 is LNHNV and CDR2 is YYDKDF (reference sequence). V was pared by 0 bases and J by 3 bases, with 12 bases between. The CDR3 sequence: CATSRDPTGFGNTIYF. The CDR3 DNA sequence: TGTGCCACCAGCAGAGATCCCACAGGGTTTGGAAACACCATATATTTT.

The J gene is TRBJ2-1, the V gene TRBV18; TRBD2 matches at 7 bases. CDR3 length: 15 residues. From germline, CDR1 is KGHSH and CDR2 LQKENI. V lost 3 bases to trimming and J lost 4 bases; unmatched junction nucleotides: 6. CDR3 DNA: TGTGCCAGCTCACCCGCTAGCGGCTCATACAATGAGCAGTTCTTC. As protein: CASSPASGSYNEQFF.